Below, 11 T cell receptor beta chains from the same sample are listed, as sequenced in a study of CXCR3-negative and CXCR3-positive naive CD8 T cells. Libraries of TRB cDNA were made by 5' RACE and carried UMIs. TCRdb reprocessed the 5' RACE reads, with one entry per CDR3 protein and no DNA. The sample includes 130,000 or so distinct CDR3 sequences. Sequencing input: naive CXCR3- CD8+ T cells from blood. Subset of the sample: CD45RO-CCR7+CD27+CD95- naive CD8+ T cells lacking CXCR3 (TNR3-). These receptors were taken from a human donor in good health. Some clones in this sample may be carry-over from other donors' samples.

This sequence joins TRBV2 and TRBJ1-5. Germline CDR1 reads SNHLY; CDR2 reads FYNNEI. There are 13 residues in the CDR3. The CDR3 reads CASSEYVNQPQHF.

This chain uses TRBV5-4 with TRBJ2-6; TCRdb picks TRBD1, but there is no DNA to check that call. CDR1 is SGHNT and CDR2 is YYREEE in the germline V gene (reference sequence). The CDR3 spans 18 residues. CDR3 protein: CASRERGTSLSGANVLTF.

V and J are TRBV12-3 or TRBV12-4 and TRBJ2-3; no DNA is available, so the TRBD1 call from TCRdb remains unchecked. The CDR3 sequence is 18 residues long. The CDR3: CASRLTHLGGLDTDTQYF.

The chain uses TRBV29-1 and TRBJ2-4. Germline V gives CDR1 SQVTM, CDR2 ANQGSEA. The CDR3 sequence is 11 residues long. CDR3 region: CSVVDGNIQYF.

This chain uses TRBV29-1 with TRBJ2-7; the D call from TCRdb, TRBD1, cannot be confirmed without DNA. Germline V gene sequence: CDR1 SQVTM, CDR2 ANQGSEA. This CDR3 contains 13 residues. The CDR3 is CSVLGQGHYEQYF.

This chain joins TRBV9 and TRBJ1-4; TCRdb's D call of TRBD1 is untestable without DNA. Per the germline V gene, CDR1 is SGDLS and CDR2 is YYNGEE. CDR3 length: 16 residues. The CDR3 loop reads CASSVGQGTINEKLFF.

The chain recombines TRBV12-3 or TRBV12-4 with TRBJ1-3; TCRdb indicates TRBD1, and absent DNA this call remains unverified. This CDR3 spans 14 amino acids. The CDR3 spells CASSTGTAGNTIYF.

The chain carries TRBV27 and TRBJ2-5; the D call from TCRdb, TRBD1, cannot be confirmed without DNA. Germline V gene lookup returns CDR1 MNHEY and CDR2 SMNVEV (reference sequence). CDR3 length: 13 residues. The CDR3 protein is CASSLYREETQYF.

The chain joins TRBV9 to TRBJ1-1; no DNA is available, so the TRBD1 call from TCRdb remains unchecked. Germline values: CDR1 SGDLS, CDR2 YYNGEE. The CDR3 consists of 13 residues. The CDR3 here is CACSSQGSTEAFF.

The J gene is TRBJ2-7, the V gene TRBV28; TCRdb reports TRBD1, a call that lacks DNA to check it against. Germline V gives CDR1 MDHEN, CDR2 SYDVKM. The CDR3 contains 13 residues. CDR3 in amino acids: CASSPGTDYEQYF.

The chain couples TRBV14 to TRBJ2-2. This CDR3 spans 12 amino acids. Germline CDR1 is SGHDN and CDR2 is FVKESK. The CDR3 loop reads CASSQWSEELFF.